This T cell receptor (beta chain) was captured by sequencing in a study of T cell clonality in common variable immunodeficiency. Study results and caveats: Fewer deletions and N-nucleotide insertions were reportedly seen in common variable immunodeficiency TCR beta sequences. The cause of increased CVID clonality remains unclear without subpopulation sequencing.

This clone was detected many times. Its antigen is not identified. The read ends 3 residues before the CDR3 terminus; that terminus is restored from the germline J gene. Of CVID subjects, 15 were female and approximately 31 male, mean age approximately 40. For at least one year, all CVID subjects received replacement immunoglobulin. Each donor provided 5 to 8 ml of heparinized whole blood. Using immunoSEQ multiplex PCR, the repertoire was profiled, and TCRdb retains in-frame clones only, with some absent. The sample is made up of 25,000 to 30,000 clones, none counted only once. The CDR3 is made up of 15 amino acids. V gave up 5 bases and J gave up 5 bases; unmatched junction bases: 4. Germline V gene sequence: CDR1 SGHVS, CDR2 FQNEAQ.

The rearrangement uses TRBV7-8 and TRBJ1-6; 9 bases line up with TRBD1. The clonotype originates from a human donor with common variable immunodeficiency. The sample taken for sequencing was peripheral blood mononuclear cells. Incomplete CDR3 DNA: TGTGCCAGCAGCCGACGACAGGGGGATAATTCACCC. Translation gives CASSRRQGDNSP. The whole CDR3 protein reads CASSRRQGDNSPLHF.